What follows are 10 T cell receptor beta chains derived from one specimen sequenced in a study of tumour-infiltrating T cells in Burkitt lymphoma. TCRdb's copy holds only in-frame clones and misses some; the assay was immunoSEQ multiplex PCR. The repertoire holds roughly 3,900 clones, 11% to 15% seen once, with over 20% in the top ten. The sample consisted of tumor tissue. These receptors were taken from a human donor with Burkitt lymphoma.

This clone was recorded a few times. The rearrangement joins TRBV14 to TRBJ1-1; no firm D call. The CDR3 has 13 amino acids. Per germline, CDR1 SGHDN and CDR2 FVKESK. Between the trimmed V and J ends, which lost 1 base and 4 bases, there was a span of 7 bases. Here the CDR3 reads CASSQGRITEAFF. DNA for the CDR3: TGTGCCAGCAGCCAAGGACGGATCACTGAAGCTTTCTTT. Complete variable domain (other parts from reference TRBV14 and TRBJ1-1): EAGVTQFPSHSVIEKGQTVTLRCDPISGHDNLYWYRRVMGKEIKFLLHFVKESKQDESGMPNNRFLAERTGGTYSTLKVQPAELEDSGVYFCASSQGRITEAFFGQGTRLTVV.

This clone was observed a few times. The chain links TRBV20-1 to TRBJ1-4; no definite D call. This CDR3 spans 11 amino acids. CDR1 and CDR2 from the germline V gene are DFQATT and SNEGSKA (reference sequence). Trimming removed 6 bases at V and 6 bases at J, with 8 bases between. The CDR3 reads CSAPDYEKLFF. CDR3 sequence (DNA): TGCAGTGCGCCGGACTATGAAAAACTGTTTTTT.

CDR3 coding DNA: TGTGCCACAACGGAGGGACAGGGTATTGGCTACACCTTC. Translating gives CATTEGQGIGYTF. V usage is TRBV10-3 and J usage is TRBJ1-2, with TRBD1 matching 9 bases. Germline CDR1 and CDR2: ENHRY and SYGVKD. J gave up 7 bases and V 10 bases, and 10 bases lay outside the gene matches. This CDR3 has 13 residues.

This clone was seen a handful of times. This rearrangement joins TRBV19 to TRBJ1-5; the D is unclear. CDR1 and CDR2 from the germline V gene are LNHDA and SQIVND (reference sequence). CDR3 length equals 13 residues. V was pared by 5 bases and J by 5 bases, with 10 bases between. In DNA, the CDR3 is TGTGCCAGTAGTCTCGGGCCCGATCAGCCCCAGCATTTT. This encodes CASSLGPDQPQHF.

The chain employs TRBV7-9 and TRBJ2-7, with D maybe TRBD2 (5 bases). The CDR3 runs 12 residues. Germline lookup yields CDR1 SEHNR and CDR2 FQNEAQ (reference sequence). With 4 bases removed from V and 5 bases from J, the gap between germline ends came to 9 bases. The CDR3 nucleotides read TGTGCCAGCAGCTGGACTTGGGACGAGCAGTACTTC. Protein: CASSWTWDEQYF.

The chain uses TRBV5-1 and TRBJ1-2; weak D call: TRBD1 (5 bases). Looked up from germline, CDR1 is SGHRS and CDR2 is YFSETQ. The CDR3 length is 13 residues. The V gene lost 4 bases and the J gene lost 3 bases, with 10 bases spanning the gap. The CDR3 nucleotides read TGCGCCAGCAGCAGCGGGACGGACTATGGCTACACCTTC. The encoded protein is CASSSGTDYGYTF.

The chain uses TRBV5-2 and TRBJ1-2. TRBV5-2 is recorded as a pseudogene. The CDR3 has 15 residues. The CDR3 DNA reads as TGTGCCAGCAATCTATTGGTACGAAAGACCTATGGCTACACCTTC. It translates to CASNLLVRKTYGYTF.

The chain joins TRBV30 to TRBJ2-3; D remains ambiguous. The CDR3 consists of 14 residues. Germline V gene sequence: CDR1 GTSNPN, CDR2 SVGIG (reference sequence). With 2 bases removed from V and 2 bases from J, the gap between germline ends came to 11 bases. The CDR3 sequence: CAWSTGTTTDTQYF. Written as DNA, the CDR3 is TGTGCCTGGAGTACCGGAACAACCACAGATACGCAGTATTTT.

This clone was detected only a few times. The junction and the germline gene differ at one end; a read error may be behind it. The chain employs TRBV19 and TRBJ2-2; D might be TRBD1 (6 bases). The CDR3 is made up of 14 amino acids. Looked up from germline, CDR1 is LNHDA and CDR2 is SQIVND (reference sequence). This CDR3 is CASSTGQNNGELFF. The CDR3, as DNA: TGTGCCAGTAGTACCGGACAGAACAACGGGGAGCTGTTTTTT.

This clone was observed a few times. This chain joins TRBV18 and TRBJ1-6; 7 nucleotides match TRBD1. Germline loops: CDR1 KGHSH, CDR2 LQKENI. This CDR3 spans 14 amino acids. V shed 1 base, J shed 9 bases, and the junction held 3 bases outside the gene matches. The CDR3 bases are TGTGCCAGCTCACCACGCCAGGGGGGTTCACCCCTCCACTTT. Translated, it gives CASSPRQGGSPLHF.